This TCR beta chain is drawn from a study of beta chain features in type 1 diabetes listed by TCRdb under 2018. As for the study more broadly: Mean age, gender distribution, total cell number and subset yield did not differ between patients and healthy donors. A total of roughly 98,000,000 sorted cells were examined across all samples, and RNA yield correlated strongly with the number of cells per subset. Naive and central memory subsets were obtained from all 30 or so donors, but regulatory and stem cell-like memory subsets were isolated from only 8 patients and 8 healthy donors. In the study, recently diagnosed type 1 diabetes patients and matched healthy donors were compared on the TCRB repertoires of their sorted circulating CD4+ T cell subsets.

What the authors observed across the whole study: Type 1 diabetes patients showed a moderate but significant shortening of TCRB CDR3 length in all four CD4+ subsets. Patients with type 1 diabetes made fewer insertions and deleted more nucleotides at VDJ recombination sites, implying thymic rearrangement abnormalities. Shorter templates might have been favored by PCR, but patient and control samples were amplified and corrected together, so both groups would have been affected equally by any skew. Because cDNA was sequenced instead of genomic DNA, highly expressing activated cells could be over-represented, though the groups showed no difference in activation or CD3 levels. The naive, central memory and regulatory TCRB repertoires appeared to resemble one another more closely among patients than among healthy donors. HLA sub-analyses involved small numbers of individuals, so any influence of HLA type on TCRB rearrangement remained unresolved.

The germline V gene encodes CDR1 LNHDA and CDR2 SQIVND (reference sequence). At the junction V is shortened by 5 bases and J by 3 bases, with 10 bases in between. The CDR3 goes from the cysteine to the phenylalanine over 13 residues. Solely the CDR3 DNA is kept, with 39 bases framed from the first base. Comment on this clone: Its target antigen remains unknown. Base-call qualities are not available, and no considerably larger clone is one nucleotide away.

A single peripheral blood draw of approximately 0.11 L on average was collected from each donor into heparinised tubes. Naive, central memory, regulatory and stem cell-like memory CD4+ T cells were sorted on a BD FACSAria II using a panel including CD45RO, CCR7, CD25, CD127, CD95 and CD27. Purity was above 98% for every sorted population. PBMCs were separated immediately by Lymphoprep density gradient centrifugation and were stained directly, without being cultured. So that batch effects would be minimized, each experiment stained and sorted samples in pairs, pairing one healthy donor with one patient. The entire isolated RNA was reverse transcribed using the High Capacity cDNA Reverse Transcription Kit, and thus expressed TCRB transcripts were sequenced. Naive, central memory and regulatory T cell samples underwent deep immunoSEQ sequencing, averaging around 3.7 million total reads per sample. Sorted cells were lysed in RLT buffer and RNA was extracted with DNase-treated RNeasy Micro or Mini kits, depending on cell number. To prevent cross-contamination, each cell subset was processed individually, whereas patient and healthy donor samples were processed jointly. TCRB sequences were amplified from cDNA with the immunoSEQ multiplex PCR, producing 87-bp fragments spanning the CDR3 region. The amplicons were sequenced using the Illumina HiSeq platform. Turning to the authors' computational methods: PCR bias was computationally corrected using synthetic template baselines, reads within Hamming distance 2 were collapsed, and singletons that could not be merged were discarded. Reads were aligned against IMGT so that V, D and J genes, CDR3 length and insertions or deletions at six rearrangement sites could be assigned. Within each subset, clonotype counts were normalized to sorted cell number, and only after that were true diversity and Gini coefficients computed with the tcR R package. The overlap coefficient, calculated on TCRB nucleotide sequences, was used to quantify repertoire sharing. TCRdb stores this immuneACCESS table with in-frame sequences only. Part of the clones is absent; in the studies checked, under half of the shortfall reflects unresolved V genes, and no reason is known for the rest. From that table come the V and J calls and clone size; the DNA was used to work out D and trimming. The sample has 150,000 to 190,000 clones on record, roughly 8% of them singletons. Almost 0.65% of the sample goes to the ten largest clones.

The clonotype originates from a man younger than 35 in good health. The chain joins TRBV19 to TRBJ1-2; no confident D gene assignment can be made. The specimen was central memory CD4+ T cells from blood. The nucleotide sequence is TGTGCCAGTAGTGCTCACAGTTACTATGGCTACACCTTC. The resulting protein is CASSAHSYYGYTF.